What follows describes a single T cell receptor beta chain. This sample is part of a study of blood T cell repertoires in COVID-19. Study-wide context: Researchers got acute and convalescent COVID-19 samples from the United States, Italy and Spain. The cDNA or gDNA used as material had been derived from T cells, B-cell-depleted T cells, or PBMCs.

Produced via immunoSEQ multiplex PCR; TCRdb's table is partial and in-frame only. The repertoire holds under 75,000 clones, with around 86% as singletons. Germline CDR1 is SGHTA and CDR2 is FQGTGA. V dropped 0 bases and J dropped 2 bases, with 11 bases sitting between them. CDR3 size: 15 residues. This clonotype was sampled from a woman aged 80 or over with active or convalescent COVID-19. Sequences were obtained from peripheral blood. The V gene is TRBV7-3, the J gene TRBJ2-7, with a possible D match to TRBD1 (6 bases). The CDR3 sequence: CASSLTGGSTYEQYF. Written as DNA, the CDR3 is TGTGCCAGCAGCTTAACAGGGGGATCAACCTACGAGCAGTACTTC. The complete variable domain, with remaining parts taken from reference TRBV7-3 and TRBJ2-7, reads GAGVSQTPSNKVTEKGKYVELRCDPISGHTALYWYRQSLGQGPEFLIYFQGTGAADDSGLPNDRFFAVRPEGSVSTLKIQRTERGDSAVYLCASSLTGGSTYEQYFGPGTRLTVT.